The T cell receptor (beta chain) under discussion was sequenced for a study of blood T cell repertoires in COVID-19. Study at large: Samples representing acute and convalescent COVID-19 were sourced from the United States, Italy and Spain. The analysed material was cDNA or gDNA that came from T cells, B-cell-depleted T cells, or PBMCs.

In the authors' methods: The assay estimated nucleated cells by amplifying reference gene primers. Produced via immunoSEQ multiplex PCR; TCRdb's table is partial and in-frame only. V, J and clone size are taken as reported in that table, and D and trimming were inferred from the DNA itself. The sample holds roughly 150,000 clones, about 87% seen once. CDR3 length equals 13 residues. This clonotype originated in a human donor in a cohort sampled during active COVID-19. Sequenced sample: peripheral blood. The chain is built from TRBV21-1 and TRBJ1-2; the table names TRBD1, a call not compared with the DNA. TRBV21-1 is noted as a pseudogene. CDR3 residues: CASRRDRSPPYWF. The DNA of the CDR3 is TGTGCCAGCAGAAGGGACAGGTCCCCCCCTTATTGGTTC.